One and the same sample provided the 26 T cell receptor beta chains below, sequenced in a study of identical twins. From the 5' RACE reads, TCRdb called clonotypes with MiXCR, one entry per CDR3 protein. This table holds about 810,000 distinct CDR3 sequences, about 12% found once. The sample was also reused in another study, on yellow fever vaccine responses in identical twins.

Source material: PBMCs. Receptor source: a woman between 18 and 29 years old in good health.

The chain joins TRBV6-2 or TRBV6-3 to TRBJ2-2; 9 bases match TRBD1. Germline V lookup: CDR1 MNHEY, CDR2 SVGEGT. V shed 10 bases and J 7 bases; nucleotides not matched to a gene: 7. The CDR3 totals 13 residues. The CDR3 sequence is CATGQGSVGELFF. The CDR3 DNA follows: TGTGCCACCGGACAGGGGTCCGTCGGGGAGCTGTTTTTT.

This clonotype was seen ten or more times. V gene TRBV12-3 or TRBV12-4 combines with J gene TRBJ2-6; no firm D call. CDR3 length equals 12 residues. V was pared by 6 bases and J by 9 bases, with 9 bases between. CDR3 nucleotide sequence: TGTGCCAGCAGCCCGATTGTCAACGTCCTGACTTTC. Its protein is CASSPIVNVLTF.

This clonotype has at least ten counts. V and J are TRBV14 and TRBJ2-1; a possible D gene is TRBD2 (6 bases). V lost 2 bases to trimming and J lost 0 bases, with 11 bases between them. This CDR3 spans 16 amino acids. Germline V gene sequence: CDR1 SGHDN, CDR2 FVKESK. The CDR3 reads CASSQFSGSSYNEQFF. CDR3 sequence (DNA): TGTGCCAGCAGCCAATTTAGCGGAAGCTCCTACAATGAGCAGTTCTTC.

The chain uses TRBV6-2 or TRBV6-3 and TRBJ2-3, with 11 bases matching TRBD1. The CDR3 sequence is 16 residues long. Per germline, CDR1 MNHEY and CDR2 SVGEGT. V trimming: 2 bases; J trimming: 4 bases; junction bases outside the gene matches: 5. CDR3 residues: CASSYTGQGAPDTQYF. For the CDR3, the DNA is TGTGCCAGCAGTTACACTGGACAGGGGGCCCCAGATACGCAGTATTTT.

The V gene is TRBV6-4, the J gene TRBJ2-1; perhaps TRBD2 as D (6 bases). The germline V gene has CDR1 MRHNA and CDR2 SNTAGT. This CDR3 has 14 amino acids. V was pared by 7 bases and J by 5 bases, with 15 bases between. The CDR3 sequence: CASIRTTPNNEQFF. CDR3 coding DNA: TGTGCCAGCATACGGACTACTCCTAACAATGAGCAGTTCTTC.

V usage is TRBV5-1 and J usage is TRBJ2-1; D remains ambiguous. The germline gives CDR1 SGHRS, CDR2 YFSETQ. Trimming removed 4 bases from V and 8 bases from J, with 10 bases in between. The CDR3 has 12 amino acids. CDR3 sequence: CASSRVLDEQFF. In DNA form, the CDR3 reads TGCGCCAGCAGCCGGGTTCTCGATGAGCAGTTCTTC.

The V and J genes are TRBV18 and TRBJ2-1, with D hard to call. Germline V CDR1 and CDR2: KGHSH, LQKENI. The length of the CDR3 is 16 residues. Trimming cost V 0 bases and J 0 bases, with 9 bases left between them. This CDR3 reads CASSPPTYRSYNEQFF. For the CDR3, the DNA is TGTGCCAGCTCACCACCGACATACCGCTCCTACAATGAGCAGTTCTTC.

This clonotype has more than one count but fewer than ten. This chain links TRBV7-9 with TRBJ2-7; D call uncertain. Trimming cost V 6 bases and J 3 bases, with 9 bases left between them. Germline assignment: CDR1 SEHNR and CDR2 FQNEAQ (reference sequence). CDR3 length: 12 residues. The DNA of the CDR3 is TGTGCCAGCAGTCCGGAGATCTACGAGCAGTACTTC. Its protein is CASSPEIYEQYF.

This clonotype came up a few times. The J gene is TRBJ2-5, the V gene TRBV10-3; 7 bases line up with TRBD1. Germline assignment: CDR1 ENHRY and CDR2 SYGVKD. The CDR3 runs to 11 residues. The V segment lost 10 bases and the J segment 5 bases; nucleotides outside the gene matches: 4. DNA of the CDR3: TGTGCCACCGGGACAGTGGAGACCCAGTACTTC. Translation: CATGTVETQYF.

The chain links TRBV20-1 to TRBJ2-1, with TRBD2 identical over 9 bases. There are 14 residues in the CDR3. Looked up from germline, CDR1 is DFQATT and CDR2 is SNEGSKA (reference sequence). V lost 0 bases to trimming and J lost 14 bases; unmatched junction nucleotides: 11. CDR3 sequence reads: CSARDQGLAKVEFF. CDR3 nucleotides: TGCAGTGCTAGAGATCAAGGACTAGCGAAGGTGGAGTTCTTC.

The chain carries TRBV14 and TRBJ1-2, with TRBD1 as a possible D gene (5 bases). CDR3 length: 15 amino acids. CDR1 and CDR2 from the germline V gene are SGHDN and FVKESK. With 0 bases removed from V and 4 bases from J, the gap between germline ends came to 12 bases. As DNA, the CDR3 is TGTGCCAGCAGCCAAGAGTACAGGACACCCTATGGCTACACCTTC. Amino acids: CASSQEYRTPYGYTF.

The V and J genes are TRBV5-6 and TRBJ2-1; TRBD2 is a possible D gene (6 bases). Trimming removed 5 bases at V and 9 bases at J, with 18 bases between. CDR3 size: 14 residues. Germline V lookup: CDR1 SGHDT, CDR2 YYEEEE. Here the CDR3 reads CASSFGGSLFEQFF. The DNA of the CDR3 is TGTGCCAGCAGTTTTGGAGGGAGTCTCTTTGAGCAGTTCTTC.

V is TRBV10-3 and J is TRBJ2-7; the D gene is possibly TRBD1 (6 bases). This CDR3 is built from 12 residues. The germline V and J ends were trimmed by 5 bases and 7 bases, with 12 bases remaining between them. CDR1 and CDR2 from the germline V gene are ENHRY and SYGVKD. In DNA form, the CDR3 reads TGTGCCATCAGTAAACAGGGAGATGAGCAGTACTTC. It codes for CAISKQGDEQYF.

This clonotype appeared many times. The chain joins TRBV12-3 or TRBV12-4 to TRBJ1-4, with D tentatively TRBD1 (5 bases). This CDR3 comprises 15 residues. V lost 5 bases to trimming and J lost 2 bases, with 12 bases between them. CDR3 residues: CASSPWRDTNEKLFF. The CDR3 DNA sequence: TGTGCCAGCAGTCCGTGGCGGGACACTAATGAAAAACTGTTTTTT.

This clonotype has only a few counts. The rearrangement joins TRBV5-6 to TRBJ2-5, with D perhaps assigned TRBD1 or TRBD2 (5 bases each). Per germline, CDR1 SGHDT and CDR2 YYEEEE. Trimming left V 4 bases short and J 4 bases short, with 14 bases between. This CDR3 is 14 amino acids long. The CDR3 nucleotides read TGTGCCAGCAGCCCGTGGGGGTTCGGAGAGACCCAGTACTTC. Residues: CASSPWGFGETQYF.

This clonotype was seen at least ten times. The chain uses TRBV29-1 and TRBJ1-4; TRBD1 aligns across 7 bases. The germline V gene encodes CDR1 SQVTM and CDR2 ANQGSEA. V lost 6 bases and J lost 5; bases outside the gene matches: 3. This CDR3 spans 12 amino acids. CDR3 sequence: CSVRGQNEKLFF. For the CDR3, the DNA is TGCAGCGTCAGGGGACAGAATGAAAAACTGTTTTTT.

There are a few counts of this clonotype. This chain joins TRBV3-1 and TRBJ2-7; D gene ambiguous. The CDR3 totals 12 residues. Germline values: CDR1 LGHDT, CDR2 YNNKEL (reference sequence). Trimming left V 0 bases short and J 4 bases short, with 4 bases between. CDR3 sequence (DNA): TGTGCCAGCAGCCAAGATTGGTACGAGCAGTACTTC. It specifies CASSQDWYEQYF.

The chain joins TRBV7-9 to TRBJ1-5; tentatively, D is TRBD1 (5 bases). Trimming cost V 4 bases and J 7 bases, with 11 bases left between them. Germline values: CDR1 SEHNR, CDR2 FQNEAQ (reference sequence). This CDR3 contains 13 residues. CDR3 sequence reads: CASSWGEGQPQHF. The CDR3 DNA is TGTGCCAGCAGCTGGGGGGAGGGCCAGCCCCAGCATTTT.

This clonotype has more than one count but fewer than ten. This chain uses TRBV3-1 with TRBJ2-4; TRBD1 or TRBD2 may be the D gene (5 bases each). The germline gives CDR1 LGHDT, CDR2 YNNKEL (reference sequence). The length of the CDR3 is 16 residues. V lost 4 bases and J lost 1, with 14 bases in between. In DNA, the CDR3 is TGTGCCAGCAGCCGTCGTGTGGGGACCGCCAAAAACATTCAGTACTTC. It specifies CASSRRVGTAKNIQYF.

This clonotype appeared a few times. V and J are TRBV20-1 and TRBJ2-3, with 10 bases that match TRBD2. Looked up from germline, CDR1 is DFQATT and CDR2 is SNEGSKA (reference sequence). This CDR3 is built from 15 residues. J gave up 6 bases and V 6 bases, and 12 bases lay outside the gene matches. The CDR3 protein is CSAQPASGSTDTQYF. In nucleotides, the CDR3 is TGCAGTGCGCAGCCCGCTAGCGGGAGTACTGATACGCAGTATTTT.

This chain links TRBV5-1 with TRBJ2-5; 7 nucleotides align to TRBD1. This CDR3 is 18 amino acids long. The V gene end was trimmed by 4 bases and the J gene end by 0 bases; junction bases not matched to a gene: 15. Germline CDR1 SGHRS, CDR2 YFSETQ. This chain's CDR3 is CASSKRAQGSLYQETQYF. For the CDR3, the DNA is TGCGCCAGCAGCAAACGCGCACAGGGGTCCTTGTACCAAGAGACCCAGTACTTC. The entire variable domain, with the rest obtained from reference TRBV5-1 and TRBJ2-5, is as follows: KAGVTQTPRYLIKTRGQQVTLSCSPISGHRSVSWYQQTPGQGLQFLFEYFSETQRNKGNFPGRFSGRQFSNSRSEMNVSTLELGDSALYLCASSKRAQGSLYQETQYFGPGTRLLVL.

The chain carries TRBV9 and TRBJ2-1, with D maybe TRBD2 (6 bases). V was trimmed by 0 bases and J by 2 bases, leaving 12 bases between them. Germline loops: CDR1 SGDLS, CDR2 YYNGEE. CDR3 length: 16 amino acids. The CDR3 protein is CASSVEITSPYNEQFF. The CDR3 DNA is TGTGCCAGCAGCGTAGAGATAACTAGCCCCTACAATGAGCAGTTCTTC.

This clonotype was observed a few times. The chain uses TRBV27 and TRBJ2-3; 9 positions agree with TRBD2. Germline-derived CDR1 and CDR2 are MNHEY and SMNVEV (reference sequence). V dropped 5 bases and J dropped 4; count of bases not matched to a gene: 13. The CDR3 spans 17 residues. CDR3 coding DNA: TGTGCCAGCAGTAGGTTAGCGGGAGCCGTATGGGCAGATACGCAGTATTTT. Its translation: CASSRLAGAVWADTQYF.

This clonotype has just a few counts. The chain joins TRBV5-5 to TRBJ2-3; 8 bases line up with TRBD2. Germline V gene lookup returns CDR1 SGHKS and CDR2 YYEKEE (reference sequence). J lost 2 bases, V lost 2 bases, and 4 bases had no gene match. This CDR3 has 15 residues. CDR3 region: CASSLGGGYTDTQYF. As DNA, the CDR3 is TGTGCCAGCAGCTTAGGCGGGGGGTACACAGATACGCAGTATTTT.

This sequence joins TRBV28 and TRBJ2-1; D remains ambiguous. CDR3 length: 11 amino acids. Germline loops: CDR1 MDHEN, CDR2 SYDVKM. Trimming removed 6 bases from V and 9 bases from J, with 9 bases in between. This CDR3 is CASSSLPEQFF. CDR3 nucleotide sequence: TGTGCCAGCAGCTCCCTCCCTGAGCAGTTCTTC. The full variable domain, completed using reference TRBV28 and TRBJ2-1, is DVKVTQSSRYLVKRTGEKVFLECVQDMDHENMFWYRQDPGLGLRLIYFSYDVKMKEKGDIPEGYSVSREKKERFSLILESASTNQTSMYLCASSSLPEQFFGPGTRLTVL.

This clonotype was detected a few times. This rearrangement joins TRBV5-1 to TRBJ2-2, with 7 bases aligning to TRBD1. Looked up from germline, CDR1 is SGHRS and CDR2 is YFSETQ. The CDR3 length is 15 residues. J was trimmed by 2 bases and V by 3 bases; bases with no gene match: 4. CDR3 residues: CASSWGQTNTGELFF. The CDR3 DNA follows: TGCGCCAGCAGCTGGGGACAGACAAACACCGGGGAGCTGTTTTTT.